Listed below are T cell receptor beta chains from one sample, sequenced in a study of beta chain features in type 1 diabetes. Clones were sequenced by immunoSEQ multiplex PCR, and TCRdb holds only the in-frame ones, with some missing. Of 550,000 to 850,000 clones in the sample, roughly 13% were seen once. The specimen was naive CD4+ T cells from blood. The receptors originated from a man in his late teens or twenties with type 1 diabetes. The conserved cysteine and the conserved F or W are not part of the CDR3 here.

CDR3aa: ASSEPGIWV
len: 9
v_gene: TRBV25-1
j_gene: TRBJ2-7

CDR3aa: ASLRGEDTEAF
len: 11
v_gene: TRBV2
j_gene: TRBJ1-1

CDR3aa: ASSLATGLETQY
len: 12
v_gene: TRBV7-9
j_gene: TRBJ2-5

CDR3aa: AISEFVSSAQETQY
len: 14
v_gene: TRBV10-3
j_gene: TRBJ2-5

CDR3aa: ASSQESSQPQH
len: 11
v_gene: TRBV4-1
j_gene: TRBJ1-5

CDR3aa: ASSSPTSGYNEQF
len: 13
v_gene: TRBV7-3
j_gene: TRBJ2-1

CDR3aa: ASSEALVVQETQY
len: 13
v_gene: TRBV2
j_gene: TRBJ2-5

CDR3aa: ASSELESYGYT
len: 11
v_gene: TRBV25-1
j_gene: TRBJ1-2

CDR3aa: ASSLFFGGQGTTNEKLF
len: 17
v_gene: TRBV28
j_gene: TRBJ1-4

CDR3aa: ASSVSANYEQY
len: 11
v_gene: TRBV6-1
j_gene: TRBJ2-7

CDR3aa: ASSPGQAGYSPLH
len: 13
v_gene: TRBV7-9
j_gene: TRBJ1-6

CDR3aa: ASSVIQGAQETQY
len: 13
v_gene: TRBV11-2
j_gene: TRBJ2-5

CDR3aa: ASSGRVREKLF
len: 11
v_gene: TRBV6-5
j_gene: TRBJ1-4

CDR3aa: AISESTSGATDTQY
len: 14
v_gene: TRBV10-3
j_gene: TRBJ2-3